Sequencing of this T cell receptor beta chain was carried out in a study of cytomegalovirus exposure and HLA in healthy donors. Study results and caveats: Some 150 TCR beta chains were listed as cytomegalovirus-associated.

With respect to this clone: Its antigen is not known.

Method: immunoSEQ multiplex PCR; TCRdb's copy keeps in-frame clones and lacks some. The sample lists 200,000 to 300,000 clones; 90% were seen once. The germline CDR1 and CDR2 sequences are MNHEY and SVGAGI. Between the trimmed V and J ends, which lost 6 bases and 9 bases, there was a span of 13 bases. The CDR3 is made up of 12 amino acids. J is TRBJ2-3 and V is TRBV6-5, with a weak D call TRBD2 (5 bases). The sequencing sample was made of PBMCs. This TCR derives from a woman aged 25 to 45 in good health and CMV-seronegative. The CDR3 sequence: CASSPLSGTQYF. CDR3 nucleotides: TGTGCCAGCAGCCCATTGAGCGGAACGCAGTATTTT.